Sequencing of this T cell receptor beta chain was carried out in a study of shared clonotypes between healthy human individuals. The CDR3 covers 15 residues. Germline loops: CDR1 LNHDA, CDR2 SQIVND (reference sequence). The V gene lost 5 bases and the J gene lost 6 bases, with 20 bases spanning the gap. TCRdb keeps only in-frame clones here, not all; method: immunoSEQ multiplex PCR. Here the sample spans roughly 480,000 clones, around 80% being singletons. The sample was PBMCs. The rearrangement links TRBV19 to TRBJ2-7; possible D gene TRBD1, 6 bases. This clonotype was obtained from a woman in her thirties or forties in good health. Some clones in this sample may be carry-over from other donors' samples. CDR3: CASSHSGVETGEQYF. The CDR3 DNA follows: TGTGCCAGTAGTCATTCAGGGGTTGAAACGGGCGAGCAGTACTTC.